A single sample is the source of the 25 T cell receptor beta chains below, sequenced in a study of control samples from healthy donors and cancer patients. Measured with immunoSEQ multiplex PCR; TCRdb has only the in-frame clones, and not every one. The profile covers 100,000 to 150,000 clones, with approximately 94% appearing a single time and about 1.5% taken by the ten largest. The material sequenced was PBMCs. These receptor sequences come from a middle-aged man with head and neck cancer.

The chain uses TRBV28 and TRBJ1-4; a weak D match, TRBD1 (6 bases). CDR1 MDHEN and CDR2 SYDVKM come from the germline V gene. V lost 7 bases and J 8 bases, leaving 14 bases between the germline ends. The CDR3 sequence is 13 residues long. The CDR3 loop is CASTPIQGEKLFF. DNA for the CDR3: TGTGCCAGCACCCCAATACAGGGAGAAAAACTGTTTTTT.

The chain couples TRBV30 to TRBJ1-2, with TRBD1 as a possible D gene (6 bases). Germline V CDR1 and CDR2: GTSNPN, SVGIG (reference sequence). Trimming pared 4 bases from V and 5 bases from J, leaving 14 bases between. This CDR3 is 13 amino acids long. CDR3 DNA sequence: TGTGCCTGGAAAGGGGGAGAAGTATATGGCTACACCTTC. Translation: CAWKGGEVYGYTF.

The V gene is TRBV30, the J gene TRBJ1-6, with D hard to call. V lost 1 base and J 9 bases, leaving 4 bases between the germline ends. The germline gives CDR1 GTSNPN, CDR2 SVGIG (reference sequence). This CDR3 region has 11 residues. CDR3 DNA sequence: TGTGCCTGGAGTGGCTCTTCACCCCTCCACTTT. Its translation: CAWSGSSPLHF.

The rearrangement links TRBV12-5 to TRBJ1-6, with D uncertain. V lost 3 bases and J 0 bases, leaving 6 bases between the germline ends. The CDR3 is 15 residues long. Germline V lookup: CDR1 LGHNT, CDR2 FRNRAP. The chain's CDR3 is CASGFSVSYNSPLHF. The CDR3 nucleotides read TGTGCTAGTGGTTTTTCTGTCTCCTATAATTCACCCCTCCACTTT.

This clone was seen just once. CDR3: CSVDSSGELFF. In DNA, the CDR3 is TGCAGCGTTGACTCCAGCGGGGAGCTGTTTTTT. The chain has TRBV29-1 and TRBJ2-2; D remains unclear. CDR1 and CDR2 (germline): SQVTM, ANQGSEA. The CDR3 contains 11 residues. V was shortened by 3 bases and J by 7 bases, with 6 bases between the two germline ends.

The rearrangement joins TRBV2 to TRBJ2-2; 11 nucleotides align to TRBD2. From germline, CDR1 is SNHLY and CDR2 FYNNEI. The length of the CDR3 is 16 residues. The V gene end was trimmed by 4 bases and the J gene end by 7 bases; junction bases not matched to a gene: 8. As DNA, the CDR3 is TGTGCCAGCAGTGGACTAGCGGGGCGAATGGGCGGGGAGCTGTTTTTT. Residues: CASSGLAGRMGGELFF.

This clone was seen a single time. The genes are TRBV18 and TRBJ1-1; D unclear. The CDR3 totals 16 residues. V lost 0 bases and J 0 bases, leaving 11 bases between the germline ends. Germline V gene data show CDR1 as KGHSH and CDR2 as LQKENI. In DNA form, the CDR3 reads TGTGCCAGCTCACCACCAGGGATAAGGATGAACACTGAAGCTTTCTTT. This gives the protein CASSPPGIRMNTEAFF.

The V and J genes are TRBV5-1 and TRBJ2-3; 12 nucleotides agree with TRBD1. Germline V lookup: CDR1 SGHRS, CDR2 YFSETQ. Trimming took 7 bases from V and 2 from J; bases not matched to a gene: 11. The CDR3 contains 17 residues. CDR3: CASGRGGTGGNTDTQYF. DNA for the CDR3: TGCGCCAGCGGACGGGGGGGGACAGGGGGCAACACAGATACGCAGTATTTT.

This chain links TRBV7-9 with TRBJ1-3, with D possibly being TRBD1 (5 bases). The V end lost 2 bases, the J end lost 0 bases, and 14 bases lay between the germline ends. CDR1 SEHNR and CDR2 FQNEAQ come from the germline V gene (reference sequence). The CDR3 spans 17 residues. CDR3 sequence: CASSLLPGGFSGNTIYF. The CDR3 DNA reads as TGTGCCAGCAGCTTACTCCCTGGGGGGTTCTCTGGAAACACCATATATTTT.

The chain couples TRBV14 to TRBJ2-3; D is perhaps TRBD1 or TRBD2 (6 bases each). CDR1 and CDR2 from the germline V gene are SGHDN and FVKESK. The ends were cut back, 4 bases at V and 0 bases at J, with 11 bases in the middle. The CDR3 extends over 15 amino acids. The CDR3 region has the DNA TGTGCCAGCAGCCGATGGGGGGCCAGCACAGATACGCAGTATTTT. Translation gives CASSRWGASTDTQYF.

This chain connects TRBV19 to TRBJ2-3; the match to TRBD2 covers 9 bases. Per the germline V gene, CDR1 is LNHDA and CDR2 is SQIVND (reference sequence). The CDR3 is made up of 13 amino acids. The DNA for the CDR3 is TGTGCTCAAGGCGCGGGGGGGGCAGATACGCAGTATTTT. Its protein product is CAQGAGGADTQYF.

The rearrangement joins TRBV27 to TRBJ1-5, with a weak D call TRBD1 (5 bases). The CDR3 has 15 amino acids. Germline V gives CDR1 MNHEY, CDR2 SMNVEV (reference sequence). The germline V and J ends were trimmed by 3 bases and 8 bases, with 17 bases remaining between them. CDR3: CASSFRQGGKEPQHF. In nucleotides, the CDR3 is TGTGCCAGCAGTTTTCGGCAGGGAGGAAAGGAGCCCCAGCATTTT.

This sequence joins TRBV7-3 and TRBJ2-5; TRBD1 matches at 12 bases. From germline, CDR1 is SGHTA and CDR2 FQGTGA. V was pared by 5 bases and J by 5 bases, with 12 bases of the junction left unmatched. The CDR3 spans 17 residues. CDR3 coding DNA: TGTGCCAGCAGCGCCGGGACAGGGGGCGTACTGAGGGAGACCCAGTACTTC. Translating gives CASSAGTGGVLRETQYF.

This chain links TRBV7-9 with TRBJ1-2; the D gene is possibly TRBD1 (6 bases). Trimming left V 7 bases short and J 6 bases short, with 18 bases between. In germline, CDR1 is SEHNR, CDR2 FQNEAQ (reference sequence). The CDR3 sequence is 14 residues long. In nucleotides, the CDR3 is TGTGCCAGCATTCTGGACAGCCCCAGCCATGGCTACACCTTC. Its translation is CASILDSPSHGYTF.

The chain recombines TRBV19 with TRBJ2-1; 16 bases are a match to TRBD2. CDR1 and CDR2 from the germline V gene are LNHDA and SQIVND (reference sequence). The ends lost 5 bases at V and 0 bases at J; junction bases unmatched: 4. This CDR3 region has 18 residues. The CDR3 loop is CASSPGTSGGGSYNEQFF. The CDR3 nucleotides are TGTGCCAGTAGTCCGGGGACTAGCGGGGGGGGCTCCTACAATGAGCAGTTCTTC.

This chain links TRBV27 with TRBJ2-5, with 9 bases that match TRBD2. With V trimmed by 6 bases and J by 8 bases, 10 bases remained unmatched. Germline V lookup: CDR1 MNHEY, CDR2 SMNVEV (reference sequence). CDR3 length: 14 residues. As DNA, the CDR3 is TGTGCCAGCAGAATTAGCGGGGGCGGGGTAACCCAGTACTTC. Protein: CASRISGGGVTQYF.

This clone occurred once. The V gene is TRBV5-1, the J gene TRBJ1-2; 10 nucleotides line up with TRBD1. The CDR3 has 15 residues. The ends lost 0 bases at V and 4 bases at J; junction bases unmatched: 3. CDR1 and CDR2 (germline): SGHRS, YFSETQ. The CDR3 region has the DNA TGCGCCAGCAGCTTGGGGACAGGGGGTATCTATGGCTACACCTTC. Its translation: CASSLGTGGIYGYTF.

The rearrangement uses TRBV13 and TRBJ2-1, with no clear D. V was clipped by 0 bases and J by 9 bases, with 6 bases between them. CDR3 size: 12 residues. Per the germline V gene, CDR1 is PRHDT and CDR2 is FYEKMQ (reference sequence). The CDR3 DNA is TGTGCCAGCAGCTTAGGCCCGGGTGAGCAGTTCTTC. Protein: CASSLGPGEQFF. The variable domain in full, with the rest retrieved from reference TRBV13 and TRBJ2-1, is AAGVIQSPRHLIKEKRETATLKCYPIPRHDTVYWYQQGPGQDPQFLISFYEKMQSDKGSIPDRFSAQQFSDYHSELNMSSLELGDSALYFCASSLGPGEQFFGPGTRLTVL.

This chain uses TRBV7-9 with TRBJ1-2, with 8 positions matching TRBD1. The V segment lost 10 bases and the J segment 7 bases; nucleotides outside the gene matches: 8. The CDR3 has 12 residues. Germline assignment: CDR1 SEHNR and CDR2 FQNEAQ (reference sequence). The CDR3 spells CATRQGMSGYTF. The CDR3, as DNA: TGTGCCACCAGACAGGGGATGAGTGGCTACACCTTC.

The chain links TRBV12-3 or TRBV12-4 to TRBJ1-5; D unresolved. The CDR3 length is 13 residues. The V end lost 6 bases, the J end lost 1 base, and 7 bases lay between the germline ends. In DNA, the CDR3 is TGTGCCAGCAGCTTGGGCAGCAATCAGCCCCAGCATTTT. It yields the protein CASSLGSNQPQHF.

The chain uses TRBV19 and TRBJ1-2; 12 nucleotides agree with TRBD1. The V segment lost 6 bases and the J segment 4 bases; nucleotides outside the gene matches: 6. CDR1 is LNHDA, CDR2 SQIVND, per germline (reference sequence). This CDR3 has 15 residues. CDR3 in amino acids: CASSPGQGAAYGYTF. Written as DNA, the CDR3 is TGTGCCAGTAGCCCGGGACAGGGGGCGGCCTATGGCTACACCTTC.

V usage is TRBV7-7 and J usage is TRBJ2-5; 9 bases fit TRBD2. V was pared by 6 bases and J by 5 bases, with 10 bases of the junction left unmatched. Germline assignment: CDR1 SSHAT and CDR2 FNYEAQ (reference sequence). The CDR3 spans 15 residues. This chain's CDR3 is CASSMRGLAGETQYF. The CDR3 DNA follows: TGTGCCAGCAGTATGAGGGGACTAGCCGGGGAGACCCAGTACTTC.

The rearrangement joins TRBV7-9 to TRBJ1-4; no firm D call. There are 16 residues in the CDR3. Germline V gene data show CDR1 as SEHNR and CDR2 as FQNEAQ (reference sequence). The V gene lost 1 base and the J gene lost 5 bases, with 14 bases spanning the gap. This CDR3 reads CASSLGGRAGNEKLFF. As DNA, the CDR3 is TGTGCCAGCAGCTTAGGGGGTCGTGCCGGGAATGAAAAACTGTTTTTT. Variable domain in full (rest from reference TRBV7-9 and TRBJ1-4): DTGVSQNPRHKITKRGQNVTFRCDPISEHNRLYWYRQTLGQGPEFLTYFQNEAQLEKSRLLSDRFSAERPKGSFSTLEIQRTEQGDSAMYLCASSLGGRAGNEKLFFGSGTQLSVL.

J is TRBJ1-5 and V is TRBV19; D might be TRBD1 (5 bases). This CDR3 is built from 15 residues. In germline, CDR1 is LNHDA, CDR2 SQIVND (reference sequence). The V end lost 6 bases, the J end lost 0 bases, and 12 bases lay between the germline ends. The CDR3 is CASRWSRASNQPQHF. The DNA of the CDR3 is TGTGCCAGTAGGTGGTCCAGGGCTAGCAATCAGCCCCAGCATTTT.

The chain links TRBV20-1 to TRBJ1-2; D remains unclear. The CDR3 contains 11 residues. V shed 5 bases and J shed 7 bases, with 11 bases lying between them. The germline gives CDR1 DFQATT, CDR2 SNEGSKA (reference sequence). Here the CDR3 reads CSALLRGGYTF. As DNA, the CDR3 is TGCAGTGCTCTGTTGCGGGGTGGCTACACCTTC.